The 23 T cell receptor beta chains below all came from one sample that was sequenced in a study of blood T cell repertoires in COVID-19. Data came from immunoSEQ multiplex PCR; TCRdb stores just in-frame clones and leaves some out. The sample yields 110,000 to 150,000 clones, 85% to 90% seen once. The source material was PBMCs or T cells enriched from blood (not recorded which). These receptors all come from a man in his sixties who had recovered from COVID-19.

V and J are TRBV28 and TRBJ2-2; tentative D call: TRBD1 (6 bases). Germline CDR1 and CDR2: MDHEN and SYDVKM. The CDR3 is 14 residues long. V lost 5 bases to trimming and J lost 5 bases, with 12 bases between them. CDR3 loop: CASSPPTGTGELFF. The CDR3 DNA is TGTGCCAGCAGTCCCCCAACAGGGACCGGGGAGCTGTTTTTT.

This rearrangement joins TRBV29-1 to TRBJ1-2, with D perhaps TRBD1 (6 bases). This CDR3 comprises 13 residues. The V end lost 4 bases, the J end lost 4 bases, and 13 bases lay between the germline ends. Per the germline V gene, CDR1 is SQVTM and CDR2 is ANQGSEA. The CDR3 is CSVGGGGPYGYTF. CDR3 nucleotide sequence: TGCAGCGTTGGAGGCGGGGGGCCCTATGGCTACACCTTC.

J is TRBJ1-1 and V is TRBV11-2; D might be TRBD1 (6 bases). The germline V gene encodes CDR1 SGHAT and CDR2 FQNNGV. V was clipped by 4 bases and J by 11 bases, with 17 bases between them. This CDR3 is built from 13 residues. CDR3 in amino acids: CASSSRQEVEAFF. The CDR3 region has the DNA TGTGCCAGCAGCTCCCGACAGGAGGTAGAGGCTTTCTTT.

The chain links TRBV19 to TRBJ1-6; a possible D gene is TRBD1 (5 bases). The CDR3 consists of 17 residues. In germline, CDR1 is LNHDA, CDR2 SQIVND (reference sequence). Trimming removed 3 bases from V and 0 bases from J, with 12 bases in between. The CDR3 DNA reads TGTGCCAGTAGTATGAGGGGAGGGAGCTCCTATAATTCACCCCTCCACTTT. It codes for CASSMRGGSSYNSPLHF.

This sequence joins TRBV6-1 and TRBJ1-2; TRBD1 aligns across 10 bases. This CDR3 region has 15 residues. The germline V gene has CDR1 MNHNS and CDR2 SASEGT. J was trimmed by 4 bases and V by 1 base; bases with no gene match: 3. CDR3 in amino acids: CASSEGGTGAYGYTF. The CDR3 DNA reads as TGTGCCAGCAGTGAAGGAGGGACAGGGGCCTATGGCTACACCTTC.

The genes are TRBV27 and TRBJ2-5; 8 bases match TRBD1. The CDR3 is 13 amino acids. J gave up 6 bases and V 3 bases, and 3 bases lay outside the gene matches. Germline CDR1 is MNHEY and CDR2 is SMNVEV (reference sequence). The CDR3 sequence: CASSFQGAKTQYF. Written as DNA, the CDR3 is TGTGCCAGCAGTTTTCAGGGGGCGAAGACCCAGTACTTC.

The DNA of the CDR3 is TGTGCCAGCAGCTTTGGAGGGCTGGTCGAGCAGTACTTC. Its protein product is CASSFGGLVEQYF. The chain joins TRBV5-8 to TRBJ2-7, with a weak D call TRBD2 (6 bases). Germline CDR1 is SGHTS and CDR2 is YDEGEE. The CDR3 spans 13 residues. V lost 2 bases, J lost 6 bases, and 12 bases lay in between. The full variable domain, with the rest looked up from reference TRBV5-8 and TRBJ2-7, is EAGVTQSPTHLIKTRGQQATLRCSPISGHTSVYWYQQALGLGLQFLLWYDEGEERNRGNFPPRFSGRQFPNYSSELNVNALELEDSALYLCASSFGGLVEQYFGPGTRLTVT.

This chain connects TRBV2 to TRBJ1-6, with D perhaps matching TRBD1 (6 bases). CDR1 and CDR2 (germline): SNHLY, FYNNEI. The CDR3 runs to 17 residues. V lost 3 bases, J lost 0 bases, and 12 bases lay in between. CDR3 loop: CASSDPGQSSYNSPLHF. DNA of the CDR3: TGTGCCAGCAGTGACCCTGGACAGAGCTCCTATAATTCACCCCTCCACTTT.

The table lists this clone with a few counts. The rearrangement links TRBV2 to TRBJ2-7; 8 bases agree with TRBD2. The germline CDR1 and CDR2 sequences are SNHLY and FYNNEI. V gave up 8 bases and J gave up 4 bases; unmatched junction bases: 10. This CDR3 is 14 amino acids long. CDR3 in DNA: TGTGCCAGCGGATCTGTTACTAGCGGATACGAGCAGTACTTC. As protein: CASGSVTSGYEQYF.

This clone was counted a few times. This rearrangement joins TRBV19 to TRBJ1-2, with D possibly matching TRBD1 (6 bases). Between the trimmed V and J ends, which lost 9 bases and 5 bases, there was a span of 16 bases. Germline V lookup: CDR1 LNHDA, CDR2 SQIVND (reference sequence). CDR3 length: 13 amino acids. CDR3: CASETGTPYGYTF. CDR3 bases: TGTGCCAGCGAAACCGGGACACCGTATGGCTACACCTTC.

This clone was observed a handful of times. The V and J genes are TRBV30 and TRBJ2-7, with TRBD1 identical over 9 bases. The germline CDR1 and CDR2 sequences are GTSNPN and SVGIG (reference sequence). Germline trimming cut 2 bases from V and 3 bases from J; bases unmatched to any gene: 11. The CDR3 sequence is 16 residues long. CDR3 sequence: CAWSKAVTGGFYEQYF. The CDR3 coding sequence is TGTGCCTGGAGTAAGGCTGTGACAGGGGGGTTCTACGAGCAGTACTTC.

This clone was counted between two and nine times. V and J are TRBV5-1 and TRBJ1-1; TRBD1 might be the D (5 bases). The CDR3 length is 15 residues. In germline, CDR1 is SGHRS, CDR2 YFSETQ. Deletions cut 4 bases from V and 5 bases from J, with 18 bases between. DNA of the CDR3: TGCGCCAGCAGCCCGGGTGGGGGGATTGGGACTGAAGCTTTCTTT. Translation gives CASSPGGGIGTEAFF.

V is TRBV19 and J is TRBJ1-1; possible D gene TRBD1, 6 bases. CDR1 and CDR2 from the germline V gene are LNHDA and SQIVND (reference sequence). The CDR3 loop spans 15 amino acids. Trimming took 3 bases from V and 3 from J, leaving 14 bases between them. CDR3 protein: CASSIRGQRDTEAFF. The CDR3, as DNA: TGTGCCAGTAGTATTCGGGGACAAAGGGACACTGAAGCTTTCTTT.

Notes on this clone: The junction differs from germline at one of its ends, possibly a read error. The chain is built from TRBV11-2 and TRBJ1-4, with D uncertain. Germline loops: CDR1 SGHAT, CDR2 FQNNGV. The CDR3 loop spans 14 amino acids. CDR3 bases: TGTGCCAGCAGTTTAGGCAGTGGTAATGAAAAACTGTTTTTT. Its translation: CASSLGSGNEKLFF.

The rearrangement joins TRBV7-9 to TRBJ2-1; TRBD2 aligns across 7 bases. Per germline, CDR1 SEHNR and CDR2 FQNEAQ (reference sequence). The CDR3 has 17 amino acids. J was trimmed by 3 bases and V by 2 bases; bases with no gene match: 10. The DNA for the CDR3 is TGTGCCAGCAGCTTATATTCCGGTCTAGCGGTCTACAATGAGCAGTTCTTC. Its translation is CASSLYSGLAVYNEQFF.

The rearrangement uses TRBV2 and TRBJ2-5; 10 nucleotides align to TRBD1. CDR3 size: 14 residues. From germline, CDR1 is SNHLY and CDR2 FYNNEI. V dropped 4 bases and J dropped 6; count of bases not matched to a gene: 5. CDR3 amino acids: CASSADRGLQTQYF. The CDR3, as DNA: TGTGCCAGCAGTGCCGACAGGGGGCTGCAGACCCAGTACTTC.

The chain has TRBV5-6 and TRBJ2-4; 11 bases match TRBD2. This CDR3 is 17 amino acids long. The V gene end was trimmed by 4 bases and the J gene end by 0 bases; junction bases not matched to a gene: 6. CDR1 is SGHDT and CDR2 is YYEEEE in the germline V gene. Here the CDR3 DNA reads TGTGCCAGCAGCGTCTCTAGCGGGGGGCTAGCCAAAAACATTCAGTACTTC. Translating it yields CASSVSSGGLAKNIQYF. Based on the CDR3 plus reference TRBV5-6 and TRBJ2-4, the full variable domain is DAGVTQSPTHLIKTRGQQVTLRCSPKSGHDTVSWYQQALGQGPQFIFQYYEEEERQRGNFPDRFSGHQFPNYSSELNVNALLLGDSALYLCASSVSSGGLAKNIQYFGAGTRLSVL.

The chain combines TRBV3-1 (or the pseudogene TRBV3-2) with TRBJ1-5; tentative D call: TRBD1 (6 bases). The CDR3 runs to 15 residues. V was trimmed by 1 base and J by 9 bases, leaving 16 bases between them. Germline CDR1 and CDR2: LGHDT and YNNKEL (reference sequence). CDR3 DNA: TGTGCCAGCAGCCAAGGTCATACAGGGATCTGGCCCCAGCATTTT. This translates into CASSQGHTGIWPQHF.

CDR3 in amino acids: CASSLQDTYGYTF. CDR3 sequence (DNA): TGTGCCAGCAGCTTGCAGGATACCTATGGCTACACCTTC. The rearrangement links TRBV5-8 to TRBJ1-2; D is uncertain. Trimming shortened V by 1 base and J by 4 bases, and 8 bases separated the two germline ends. The CDR3 spans 13 residues. Germline CDR1 is SGHTS and CDR2 is YDEGEE. Full variable domain (remainder filled in from reference TRBV5-8 and TRBJ1-2): EAGVTQSPTHLIKTRGQQATLRCSPISGHTSVYWYQQALGLGLQFLLWYDEGEERNRGNFPPRFSGRQFPNYSSELNVNALELEDSALYLCASSLQDTYGYTFGSGTRLTVV.

This chain joins TRBV2 and TRBJ1-5; no firm D call. V lost 8 bases, J lost 6 bases, and 17 bases lay in between. CDR1 and CDR2 (germline): SNHLY, FYNNEI. The CDR3 runs to 14 residues. CDR3 in amino acids: CASSNQMVPQPQHF. The DNA of the CDR3 is TGTGCCAGCTCGAACCAGATGGTCCCTCAGCCCCAGCATTTT.

The J gene is TRBJ2-2, the V gene TRBV27; a possible D gene is TRBD1 (6 bases). The CDR3 has 14 residues. Deletions cut 10 bases from V and 0 bases from J, with 12 bases between. Germline V lookup: CDR1 MNHEY, CDR2 SMNVEV (reference sequence). Written as DNA, the CDR3 is TGTGCCATCGGAACAGGGACGAACACCGGGGAGCTGTTTTTT. Its protein is CAIGTGTNTGELFF.

The V call is TRBV19, the J call TRBJ1-4, with 8 bases matching TRBD1. The ends lost 8 bases at V and 7 bases at J; junction bases unmatched: 9. The CDR3 totals 14 residues. The germline V gene encodes CDR1 LNHDA and CDR2 SQIVND (reference sequence). The CDR3 loop reads CASGTGISSEKLFF. The CDR3 DNA sequence: TGTGCCAGTGGGACAGGAATATCTAGTGAAAAACTGTTTTTT.

The V call is TRBV3-1 (or the pseudogene TRBV3-2), the J call TRBJ1-1; D remains ambiguous. V was trimmed by 1 base and J by 7 bases, leaving 13 bases between them. This CDR3 region has 14 residues. Germline CDR1 and CDR2: LGHDT and YNNKEL (reference sequence). CDR3 bases: TGTGCCAGCAGCCAAGGACCGGGTGTGGGTGAAGCTTTCTTT. This sequence encodes CASSQGPGVGEAFF.